This T cell receptor (beta chain) was sequenced during a study of T cell responses to AZD1222 COVID-19 vaccine. Study-wide results and caveats: Repertoires were obtained solely post-peak T cell response.

Trimming removed 8 bases from V and 6 bases from J, with 24 bases in between. CDR3 length equals 16 residues. Germline CDR1 is SGHNT and CDR2 is YENEEA. Remarks on this clone: Its antigen is undetermined.

Assay used: immunoSEQ multiplex PCR; TCRdb lists only in-frame clones, some missing. The sample carries 120,000 to 150,000 clones, approximately 94% recorded once. V gene TRBV11-3 combines with J gene TRBJ2-3; either TRBD1 or TRBD2 may supply D (6 bases each). This receptor was identified in an adult in good health. The sequences come from peripheral blood, collected on day 0 of AZD1222 vaccination. In DNA form, the CDR3 reads TGTGCCAGCGCCGTTGGCCGGCGGGGACAAGGGGATACGCAGTATTTT. It translates to CASAVGRRGQGDTQYF. Looking up the rest from reference TRBV11-3 and TRBJ2-3 gives the full variable domain: EAGVVQSPRYKIIEKKQPVAFWCNPISGHNTLYWYLQNLGQGPELLIRYENEEAVDDSQLPKDRFSAERLKGVDSTLKIQPAELGDSAVYLCASAVGRRGQGDTQYFGPGTRLTVL.